One and the same sample provided the 13 T cell receptor beta chains below, sequenced in a study of prognosis after radiotherapy for stage I lung cancer. It was by two-round multiplex PCR that TCR beta CDR3 was amplified from genomic DNA. The use of primers specific to each TRBV and TRBJ gene characterized first-round PCR. One entry per CDR3 protein results from TCRdb running MiXCR on the multiplex PCR reads. The data contain around 19,000 distinct CDR3 sequences, over 45% of them singletons. The sequences come from PBMCs, collected before or after stereotactic body radiation therapy (not recorded which). The receptors originated from a donor at least 50 years old with non-small cell lung cancer.

V is TRBV20-1 and J is TRBJ1-2; D may be TRBD1 (6 bases). The germline V gene has CDR1 DFQATT and CDR2 SNEGSKA (reference sequence). Trimming took 3 bases from V and 2 from J, leaving 13 bases between them. The CDR3 sequence is 14 residues long. The chain's CDR3 is CSARVGQRNYGYTF. In DNA, the CDR3 is TGCAGTGCTAGGGTAGGACAGAGAAACTATGGCTACACCTTC.

This clonotype showed up many times. This sequence joins TRBV6-1 and TRBJ2-5; the match to TRBD2 covers 8 bases. Germline assignment: CDR1 MNHNS and CDR2 SASEGT. The CDR3 consists of 14 residues. V was pared by 4 bases and J by 7 bases, with 8 bases of the junction left unmatched. The CDR3 loop reads CASSAPGLEGTQYF. The CDR3 nucleotides are TGTGCCAGCAGTGCTCCGGGACTAGAAGGGACCCAGTACTTC.

This chain joins TRBV30 and TRBJ1-5, with D possibly being TRBD1 (6 bases). This CDR3 is 14 amino acids long. The V end was cut by 0 bases, the J end by 2 bases, with 8 bases between. Germline assignment: CDR1 GTSNPN and CDR2 SVGIG (reference sequence). The CDR3 loop is CAWSVPGGNQPQHF. CDR3 bases: TGTGCCTGGAGTGTACCAGGGGGCAATCAGCCCCAGCATTTT.

This clonotype has a count of ten or more. V and J are TRBV19 and TRBJ1-4; D is unclear. Looked up from germline, CDR1 is LNHDA and CDR2 is SQIVND (reference sequence). The CDR3 spans 13 residues. Deletions cut 1 base from V and 10 bases from J, with 10 bases between. In nucleotides, the CDR3 is TGTGCCAGTAGTATAGGAGGGTTTAGAAAACTGTTTTTT. Residues: CASSIGGFRKLFF.

There are many counts of this clonotype. This chain links TRBV7-8 with TRBJ1-1; D unclear. Trimming removed 0 bases from V and 0 bases from J, with 8 bases in between. This CDR3 region has 15 residues. Germline V gives CDR1 SGHVS, CDR2 FQNEAQ. The CDR3 DNA reads TGTGCCAGCAGCTTAGCGCTGGGGATGAACACTGAAGCTTTCTTT. Protein product: CASSLALGMNTEAFF.

The sample holds many counts of this clonotype. The chain employs TRBV3-1 and TRBJ2-7; 8 positions agree with TRBD2. After removal of 2 bases from V and 6 bases from J, the junction contained 12 bases not matched to a gene. There are 16 residues in the CDR3. In germline, CDR1 is LGHDT, CDR2 YNNKEL (reference sequence). The DNA for the CDR3 is TGTGCCAGCAGCCAATTTCCGTCGGGAGGGAGGGTCGAGCAGTACTTC. It translates to CASSQFPSGGRVEQYF.

This clonotype was seen many times. CDR3 nucleotides: TGTGCCAGCAGTAAGGGCGGGAGGGACACCGGGGAGCTGTTTTTT. Translating gives CASSKGGRDTGELFF. The rearrangement links TRBV9 to TRBJ2-2, with 9 bases matching TRBD2. From germline, CDR1 is SGDLS and CDR2 YYNGEE. J gave up 3 bases and V 5 bases, and 5 bases lay outside the gene matches. CDR3 size: 15 residues.

There are a few counts of this clonotype. It differs at one base from a far larger clone, so likely a read error. The chain couples TRBV6-2 or TRBV6-3 to TRBJ2-3; TRBD1 matches 8 bases. Germline CDR1 MNHEY, CDR2 SVGEGT. The junction had 7 bases not matched to a gene; V was cut back by 7 bases and J by 4 bases. The CDR3 runs to 14 residues. CDR3 sequence reads: CASIRGQVPDTQYF. For the CDR3, the DNA is TGTGCCAGCATACGGGGACAGGTCCCAGATACGCAGTATTTT.

DNA for the CDR3: TGTGCCAGCAGCTTAATTTCCGTACTAGCTAGAGAGACCCAGTACTTC. Translated: CASSLISVLARETQYF. This chain joins TRBV11-2 and TRBJ2-5; D is perhaps TRBD2 (6 bases). Germline V CDR1 and CDR2: SGHAT, FQNNGV. This CDR3 region has 16 residues. The V and J ends lost 2 bases and 4 bases respectively, with 17 bases between them. The whole variable domain, remainder taken from reference TRBV11-2 and TRBJ2-5, is EAGVAQSPRYKIIEKRQSVAFWCNPISGHATLYWYQQILGQGPKLLIQFQNNGVVDDSQLPKDRFSAERLKGVDSTLKIQPAKLEDSAVYLCASSLISVLARETQYFGPGTRLLVL.

This clonotype was observed a single time. The chain joins TRBV20-1 to TRBJ2-3, with 8 bases identical to TRBD2. The CDR3 is 15 residues long. CDR1 DFQATT and CDR2 SNEGSKA come from the germline V gene (reference sequence). The V and J ends lost 0 bases and 4 bases, in that order; junction bases with no gene match: 6. In nucleotides, the CDR3 is TGCAGTGCTAGAGAGGTAGCGGGACGGTCAGATACGCAGTATTTT. This encodes CSAREVAGRSDTQYF.

This clonotype was picked up many times. The chain employs TRBV4-2 and TRBJ2-5; D ambiguous. Trimming took off 1 base at V and 5 bases at J, with 14 bases between the two ends. Germline V gene data show CDR1 as LGHNA and CDR2 as YNFKEQ. The CDR3 runs 15 residues. CDR3 protein: CASSQALQNGETQYF. Here the CDR3 DNA reads TGTGCCAGCAGCCAAGCCCTCCAAAATGGGGAGACCCAGTACTTC.

By proportion, this clonotype is medium-sized. The chain uses TRBV6-5 and TRBJ2-7; D ambiguous. V was cut by 2 bases and J by 4 bases, with 12 bases left in between. The germline CDR1 and CDR2 sequences are MNHEY and SVGAGI. The CDR3 consists of 14 residues. CDR3 sequence reads: CASSYDLFGYEQYF. As DNA, the CDR3 is TGTGCCAGCAGTTACGATCTCTTCGGGTACGAGCAGTACTTC.

The genes are TRBV12-3 or TRBV12-4 and TRBJ1-5; 7 nucleotides line up with TRBD1. The CDR3 extends over 15 amino acids. With 5 bases clipped from V and 4 bases from J, the junction kept 8 bases outside the gene matches. The CDR3 nucleotides are TGTGCCAGCAGTGCGCGCGGGACAGTGAATCAGCCCCAGCATTTT. Amino acids: CASSARGTVNQPQHF.